The clone carrying this T cell receptor (beta chain) was seen many times. Its antigen is as yet unknown. Germline CDR1 is LNHNV and CDR2 is YYDKDF (reference sequence). Trimming cost V 0 bases and J 6 bases, with 12 bases left between them. The CDR3 sequence is 16 residues long. The data originate from a study of CD8 T cells in ankylosing spondylitis. Overall study findings and caveats: Disease-associated clones were reportedly significantly overrepresented in matched ankylosing spondylitis synovial fluid. One TCR beta motif, made up of about 8 highly homologous variants, appeared characteristic of ankylosing spondylitis blood.

One entry per CDR3 protein results from TCRdb running MiXCR on the 5' RACE reads. The sample includes approximately 440,000 distinct CDR3 sequences, 15% to 20% of them seen just once. Sequencing was done on a sample of blood, either unsorted or a sorted T cell fraction (not recorded which). The TCR sequence derives from a male donor with ankylosing spondylitis. The gene calls are TRBV15 and TRBJ1-6; D uncertain. CDR3 amino acids: CATSRDRSAFNSPLHF. The CDR3 region has the DNA TGTGCCACCAGCAGAGATCGTTCCGCTTTTAATTCACCCCTCCACTTT.